This paragraph reports one T cell receptor beta chain. Its antigen is still unknown. No base-level quality is on record; no much larger clone is a single base apart. From V the trimming removes 5 bases and from J it removes 4 bases, while the gene matches leave 10 bases of the junction unaccounted for. From the cysteine up to the phenylalanine, the CDR3 has a length of 15 residues. This entry keeps only the CDR3 DNA: 45 bases, framed from base 1. As encoded in the germline V gene, CDR1 is MDHEN while CDR2 is SYDVKM. At one collaborating source in Seattle, patients were enrolled during active infection and were followed longitudinally through the course of disease. The collaborating institutions used their own protocols to collect whole blood in K2EDTA tubes. Collaborator samples were shipped for TCRbeta analysis as frozen whole blood, isolated PBMCs, or DNA extracted from either sample type. TCRbeta CDR3 regions were amplified from genomic DNA by means of the immunoSEQ Assay, a bias-controlled multiplex PCR. The paper's data handling went like this. The number of nucleated cells in each sample was estimated from the amplification of reference gene primers within the assay. To quantify the absolute abundance of each unique TCRbeta CDR3 rearrangement, sequence reads were collapsed and filtered. For each sample, productive Simpson clonality was calculated by taking the square root of Simpson's diversity index across productive rearrangements. What TCRdb holds here is the immuneACCESS table cut down to in-frame rearrangements. Part of the clones is not present; checked against another copy, under half of the missing clones reflect an unresolved V gene, and the others are unexplained. V, J and clone size are those of that table, while D and trimming were read from the DNA. The sample includes roughly 210,000 clones, with less than 90% observed a single time. The top ten clonotypes cover roughly a tenth of the sample.

These data come from a study of blood T cell repertoires in COVID-19 (dated by TCRdb to the early 2020s). Describing the broader study: The collaborator samples originated in the United States, Italy and Spain and spanned the acute and convalescent phases of COVID-19. The prospective study material was composed of cDNA or gDNA derived from T cells, B-cell-depleted T cells, or PBMCs. Subjects who had been exposed to COVID-19, were actively infected with it, or had recovered from it provided the deeply sampled blood TCRbeta repertoires that made up the dataset. The repertoires were made available in a free public database intended to serve as a resource for research on the immune response to SARS-CoV-2. The samples were drawn from the first 160 participants of the ongoing ImmuneRACE study and from some 1,300 subjects provided by 6 global collaborators. A de-identified subject ID, COVID-19 status, age in years and sex were almost always included in the sample metadata. Where available, HLA class I and class II types were obtained from metadata supplied by the sample provider rather than from assay-based typing. Overall results and qualifications from the work: Clinical and demographic metadata were provided uncurated, with the amount varying by source and participant.

The rearranged segments are TRBV28 and TRBJ1-1, with 7 bases aligning to TRBD1. Specimen: peripheral blood. The clonotype originates from a woman of 80 years or more with COVID-19, enrolled during active disease. The DNA sequence is TGTGCCAGCAGTGGGACAGTAGGGTTAGGCACTGAAGCTTTCTTT. Translated, it reads CASSGTVGLGTEAFF.